Following are 25 T cell receptor beta chains from one sample sequenced in a study of T cell responses to AZD1222 COVID-19 vaccine. Sequenced by immunoSEQ multiplex PCR; TCRdb stores in-frame clones only, minus some. This table holds 130,000 to 150,000 clones, 92% found once. Source: peripheral blood, taken on day 0 of AZD1222 vaccination. These receptors were taken from an adult in good health.

This rearrangement joins TRBV2 to TRBJ1-1; D gene unclear. The germline CDR1 and CDR2 sequences are SNHLY and FYNNEI. The CDR3 is 10 amino acids. V was pared by 5 bases and J by 6 bases, with 4 bases between. CDR3 sequence: CASSNAEAFF. CDR3 sequence (DNA): TGTGCCAGCAGTAACGCTGAAGCTTTCTTT. Full variable domain (missing parts from reference TRBV2 and TRBJ1-1): EPEVTQTPSHQVTQMGQEVILRCVPISNHLYFYWYRQILGQKVEFLVSFYNNEISEKSEIFDDQFSVERPDGSNFTLKIRSTKLEDSAMYFCASSNAEAFFGQGTRLTVV.

The V gene is TRBV21-1, the J gene TRBJ1-1. TRBV21-1 is a documented pseudogene. The CDR3 is made up of 14 amino acids. The CDR3 region has the DNA TGTGCCAGCAGCCTTCGGAACTTGAACACTGAAGCTTTCTTT. Translating it yields CASSLRNLNTEAFF.

The rearrangement uses TRBV2 and TRBJ2-1; D possibly matches TRBD1 or TRBD2 (5 bases each). Germline V gene lookup returns CDR1 SNHLY and CDR2 FYNNEI. CDR3 length: 14 amino acids. Trimming shortened V by 8 bases and J by 0 bases, and 11 bases separated the two germline ends. The CDR3 region has the DNA TGTGCCAGCTCATGGGACCTCTCCTACAATGAGCAGTTCTTC. Translation gives CASSWDLSYNEQFF.

V and J are TRBV10-3 and TRBJ1-3; TRBD1 might be the D (6 bases). The V gene's germline CDR1 is ENHRY and CDR2 SYGVKD. The CDR3 is made up of 15 amino acids. Trimming left V 10 bases short and J 2 bases short, with 18 bases between. The DNA of the CDR3 is TGTGCCACCTATAAGGACAGAGGAGCTGGAAACACCATATATTTT. It encodes CATYKDRGAGNTIYF.

The V and J genes are TRBV3-1 (or the pseudogene TRBV3-2) and TRBJ1-1; D unresolved. Deletions cut 6 bases from V and 5 bases from J, with 25 bases between. The CDR3 is 17 residues long. The germline gives CDR1 LGHDT, CDR2 YNNKEL (reference sequence). The CDR3 sequence is CASRRVEGARVLTEAFF. The CDR3 bases are TGTGCCAGCAGACGGGTGGAGGGAGCTAGGGTTTTAACTGAAGCTTTCTTT.

The chain recombines TRBV28 with TRBJ2-1, with 7 bases aligning to TRBD1. The germline V gene has CDR1 MDHEN and CDR2 SYDVKM. V lost 5 bases, J lost 9 bases, and 16 bases stayed unmatched. The CDR3 spans 16 residues. The CDR3 sequence is CASSLTGAQSRGEQFF. CDR3 nucleotides: TGTGCCAGCAGTCTTACAGGGGCCCAAAGTCGGGGTGAGCAGTTCTTC. The full variable domain, its missing parts supplied by reference TRBV28 and TRBJ2-1, is DVKVTQSSRYLVKRTGEKVFLECVQDMDHENMFWYRQDPGLGLRLIYFSYDVKMKEKGDIPEGYSVSREKKERFSLILESASTNQTSMYLCASSLTGAQSRGEQFFGPGTRLTVL.

The chain recombines TRBV5-4 with TRBJ2-7; 7 bases are shared with TRBD1. From germline, CDR1 is SGHNT and CDR2 YYREEE (reference sequence). The junction had 6 bases not matched to a gene; V was cut back by 1 base and J by 5 bases. CDR3 size: 14 residues. The CDR3 spells CASSLQGVYHEQYF. CDR3 bases: TGTGCCAGCAGCTTGCAGGGGGTCTACCACGAGCAGTACTTC.

The chain recombines TRBV19 with TRBJ2-1; weak D call: TRBD2 (6 bases). Germline V lookup: CDR1 LNHDA, CDR2 SQIVND (reference sequence). The CDR3 runs to 14 residues. V lost 4 bases and J lost 4, with 11 bases in between. This chain's CDR3 is CASSTRLVYNEQFF. The CDR3 DNA reads as TGTGCCAGTAGTACCCGACTAGTTTACAATGAGCAGTTCTTC.

The rearrangement joins TRBV10-2 to TRBJ1-1; TRBD1 agrees at 7 bases. Germline lookup yields CDR1 WSHSY and CDR2 SAAADI. Unmatched junction bases numbered 5, after V lost 7 bases and J lost 0 bases. There are 14 residues in the CDR3. CDR3 region: CASTNDRVNTEAFF. Written as DNA, the CDR3 is TGCGCCAGCACCAACGACAGGGTGAACACTGAAGCTTTCTTT.

The V and J genes are TRBV5-8 and TRBJ1-5; 7 bases are a match to TRBD1. Trimming removed 3 bases from V and 4 bases from J; junction bases left unmatched: 4. Germline values: CDR1 SGHTS, CDR2 YDEGEE. This CDR3 is built from 14 residues. The CDR3 loop reads CASSSTGNNQPQHF. For the CDR3, the DNA is TGTGCCAGCAGCTCGACAGGGAATAATCAGCCCCAGCATTTT.

The chain links TRBV6-6 to TRBJ1-6; D remains unclear. Germline V gene data show CDR1 as MNHNY and CDR2 as SVGAGI (reference sequence). CDR3 length: 12 residues. V dropped 6 bases and J dropped 7 bases, with 7 bases sitting between them. The CDR3 nucleotides are TGTGCCAGCAGCCCCGGGAATTCACCCCTCCACTTT. Its protein product is CASSPGNSPLHF.

This rearrangement joins TRBV5-1 to TRBJ1-6; 9 bases are a match to TRBD1. The CDR3 has 15 amino acids. Trimming cost V 2 bases and J 8 bases; bases outside gene matches: 5. Germline V gene lookup returns CDR1 SGHRS and CDR2 YFSETQ. This CDR3 is CASSLPGQGHSPLHF. The CDR3 DNA is TGCGCCAGCAGCTTACCGGGACAGGGACATTCACCCCTCCACTTT.

The V call is TRBV9, the J call TRBJ1-5; D might be TRBD1 (5 bases). Trimming removed 0 bases from V and 6 bases from J, with 13 bases in between. Germline values: CDR1 SGDLS, CDR2 YYNGEE. The CDR3 has 15 amino acids. CDR3 protein: CASSVGGGVGQPQHF. In DNA, the CDR3 is TGTGCCAGCAGCGTAGGTGGGGGAGTCGGTCAGCCCCAGCATTTT.

The J gene is TRBJ1-1, the V gene TRBV30, with 8 bases that match TRBD1. Germline V gene lookup returns CDR1 GTSNPN and CDR2 SVGIG (reference sequence). The V segment lost 1 base and the J segment 7 bases; nucleotides outside the gene matches: 5. The CDR3 is made up of 13 amino acids. The CDR3 DNA follows: TGTGCCTGGAGTGGAGGACAGGGCCTTGAAGCTTTCTTT. It codes for CAWSGGQGLEAFF.

The chain couples TRBV4-1 to TRBJ2-1, with TRBD2 matching 12 bases. This CDR3 region has 17 residues. Germline CDR1 and CDR2: MGHRA and YSYEKL. V was clipped by 0 bases and J by 8 bases; unmatched bases: 8. The CDR3 sequence: CASSQDRLAGGWYEQFF. CDR3 in DNA: TGCGCCAGCAGCCAAGATAGGCTAGCGGGAGGGTGGTATGAGCAGTTCTTC.

V and J are TRBV10-3 and TRBJ1-4; a possible D gene is TRBD1 (5 bases). From germline, CDR1 is ENHRY and CDR2 SYGVKD. The CDR3 length is 16 residues. Deletions cut 3 bases from V and 1 base from J, with 12 bases between. CDR3: CAISDGTKGTNEKLFF. Written as DNA, the CDR3 is TGTGCCATCAGTGATGGGACTAAGGGAACTAATGAAAAACTGTTTTTT.

The V and J genes are TRBV10-1 and TRBJ2-7; 8 nucleotides align to TRBD1. Unmatched junction bases numbered 3, after V lost 3 bases and J lost 2 bases. CDR3 length equals 14 residues. Germline V gives CDR1 WNHNN, CDR2 SYGVQD (reference sequence). The CDR3 loop reads CASSDGQGAYEQYF. In DNA form, the CDR3 reads TGCGCCAGCAGTGATGGACAGGGAGCCTACGAGCAGTACTTC.

The rearrangement uses TRBV19 and TRBJ1-3; D uncertain. The V end was cut by 3 bases, the J end by 8 bases, with 14 bases between. Per germline, CDR1 LNHDA and CDR2 SQIVND (reference sequence). There are 14 residues in the CDR3. The CDR3 here is CASSMRPPWYTIYF. The CDR3 DNA reads as TGTGCCAGTAGTATGCGGCCCCCTTGGTACACCATATATTTT.

This clone was seen only once. The V and J genes are TRBV28 and TRBJ2-7; unclear D gene. Germline V gene sequence: CDR1 MDHEN, CDR2 SYDVKM. V lost 6 bases and J 0 bases, leaving 15 bases between the germline ends. The CDR3 has 15 amino acids. The CDR3, as DNA: TGTGCCAGCAGCCCCTCCCTGGACGACTCCTACGAGCAGTACTTC. Its protein is CASSPSLDDSYEQYF.

The V call is TRBV2, the J call TRBJ2-1; 7 bases align to TRBD2. With 9 bases clipped from V and 2 bases from J, the junction kept 7 bases outside the gene matches. CDR1 and CDR2 from the germline V gene are SNHLY and FYNNEI. The CDR3 covers 14 residues. Here the CDR3 reads CASGAGRTYNEQFF. The DNA of the CDR3 is TGTGCCAGTGGAGCGGGGCGAACCTACAATGAGCAGTTCTTC. Complete variable domain (other parts from reference TRBV2 and TRBJ2-1): EPEVTQTPSHQVTQMGQEVILRCVPISNHLYFYWYRQILGQKVEFLVSFYNNEISEKSEIFDDQFSVERPDGSNFTLKIRSTKLEDSAMYFCASGAGRTYNEQFFGPGTRLTVL.

This chain links TRBV6-1 with TRBJ1-5, with D perhaps TRBD1 (6 bases). The germline V gene encodes CDR1 MNHNS and CDR2 SASEGT. The CDR3 contains 16 residues. V lost 4 bases and J 5 bases, leaving 18 bases between the germline ends. Here the CDR3 DNA reads TGTGCCAGCAGTGCCGTGGGTGGGGGCGAGGATCAGCCCCAGCATTTT. Amino acid sequence: CASSAVGGGEDQPQHF.

The chain carries TRBV9 and TRBJ2-7, with D unclear. The ends were cut back, 1 base at V and 2 bases at J, with 10 bases in the middle. The germline V gene encodes CDR1 SGDLS and CDR2 YYNGEE. The CDR3 loop spans 14 amino acids. CDR3 sequence: CASSVRAATYEQYF. The CDR3 region has the DNA TGTGCCAGCAGCGTAAGGGCAGCGACCTACGAGCAGTACTTC.

V gene TRBV5-1 combines with J gene TRBJ1-1, with D maybe TRBD1 (5 bases). CDR1 is SGHRS and CDR2 is YFSETQ in the germline V gene. V was trimmed by 0 bases and J by 5 bases, leaving 8 bases between them. This CDR3 contains 13 residues. The DNA for the CDR3 is TGCGCCAGCAGCTTGGCGGGGGATACTGAAGCTTTCTTT. This encodes CASSLAGDTEAFF.

In its sample, this clone was seen a few times. The J gene is TRBJ2-1, the V gene TRBV6-4; TRBD2 matches at 8 bases. Germline values: CDR1 MRHNA, CDR2 SNTAGT. The CDR3 contains 14 residues. The ends lost 5 bases at V and 7 bases at J; junction bases unmatched: 7. In DNA, the CDR3 is TGTGCCAGCAGTCAAACTAGCGGCCCAAATGAGCAGTTCTTC. It encodes CASSQTSGPNEQFF.

The CDR3 spells CASSEAGVAIETQYF. DNA for the CDR3: TGTGCCAGCAGTGAAGCGGGCGTAGCGATAGAGACCCAGTACTTC. V and J are TRBV6-1 and TRBJ2-5; D possibly corresponds to TRBD2 (5 bases). This CDR3 region has 15 residues. The germline CDR1 and CDR2 sequences are MNHNS and SASEGT. V was shortened by 0 bases and J by 4 bases, with 12 bases between the two germline ends.